The TCR beta chain under discussion was sequenced for a study of T cell clones after liver transplantation. Overall study context: In this trial, immunosuppression withdrawal was attempted within 2 years of liver transplant. Tolerance: complete withdrawal held at least one year, liver enzymes staying within twice normal.

Study results and limitations: Circulating graft-donor-reactive CD4 TCRbeta sequences fell significantly post-transplant in 5 of 8 subjects.

CD3+CD4+ and CD3+CD8+ cells were FACS-sorted from thawed unstimulated PBMCs. Profiling relied on immunoSEQ multiplex PCR, and the TCRdb table lists in-frame clones only, not all of them. The table records roughly 53,000 clones, around 70% of them present only once. This CDR3 has 12 amino acids. V was pared by 3 bases and J by 4 bases, with 7 bases between. Germline loops: CDR1 SGDLS, CDR2 YYNGEE. About this clone: Its specificity is not known.

J is TRBJ1-1 and V is TRBV9, with D perhaps matching TRBD1 (5 bases). This clonotype originated in a human patient who received a liver transplant. Some T cells may be graft donor cells. The sequenced sample was CD4+ T cells from blood, obtained at the 22-month timepoint. CDR3 nucleotides: TGTGCCAGCAGCGCAGGGATCACTGAAGCTTTCTTT. Translating it yields CASSAGITEAFF.